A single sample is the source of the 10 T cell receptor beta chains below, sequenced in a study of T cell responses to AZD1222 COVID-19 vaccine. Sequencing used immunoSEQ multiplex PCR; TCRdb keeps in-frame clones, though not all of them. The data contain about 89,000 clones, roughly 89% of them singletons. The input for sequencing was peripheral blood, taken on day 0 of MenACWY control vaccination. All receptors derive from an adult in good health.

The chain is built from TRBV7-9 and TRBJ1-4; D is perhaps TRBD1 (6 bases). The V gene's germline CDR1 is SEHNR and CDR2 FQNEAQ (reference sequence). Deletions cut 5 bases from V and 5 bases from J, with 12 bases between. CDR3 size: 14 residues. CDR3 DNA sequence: TGTGCCAGCAGCCCCGGGACAAAGAATGAAAAACTGTTTTTT. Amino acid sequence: CASSPGTKNEKLFF.

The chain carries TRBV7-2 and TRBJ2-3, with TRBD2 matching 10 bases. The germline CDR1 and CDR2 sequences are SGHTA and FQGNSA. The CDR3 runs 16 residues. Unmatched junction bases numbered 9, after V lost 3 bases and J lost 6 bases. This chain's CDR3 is CASSLGLAGASDTQYF. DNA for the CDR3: TGTGCCAGCAGCTTGGGGCTAGCGGGGGCGTCGGATACGCAGTATTTT.

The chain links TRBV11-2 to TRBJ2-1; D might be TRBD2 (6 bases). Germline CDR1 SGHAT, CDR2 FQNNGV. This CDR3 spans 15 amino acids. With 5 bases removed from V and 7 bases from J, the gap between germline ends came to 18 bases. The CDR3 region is CASSPSGGVTNEQFF. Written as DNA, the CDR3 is TGTGCCAGCAGCCCGTCGGGCGGGGTTACGAATGAGCAGTTCTTC.

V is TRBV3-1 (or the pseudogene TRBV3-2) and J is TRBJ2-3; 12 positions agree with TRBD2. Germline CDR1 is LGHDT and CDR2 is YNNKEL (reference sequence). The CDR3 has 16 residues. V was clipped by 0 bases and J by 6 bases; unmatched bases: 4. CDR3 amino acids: CASSQDRLAGADTQYF. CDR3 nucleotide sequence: TGTGCCAGCAGCCAAGATAGACTAGCGGGAGCTGATACGCAGTATTTT.

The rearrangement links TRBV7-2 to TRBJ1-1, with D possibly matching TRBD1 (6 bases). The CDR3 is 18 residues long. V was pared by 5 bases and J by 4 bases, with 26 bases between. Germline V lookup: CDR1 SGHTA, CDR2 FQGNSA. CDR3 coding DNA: TGTGCCAGCAGCCCCGGCAGGGGCAGAGATACCGAAGTCACTGAAGCTTTCTTT. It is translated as CASSPGRGRDTEVTEAFF.

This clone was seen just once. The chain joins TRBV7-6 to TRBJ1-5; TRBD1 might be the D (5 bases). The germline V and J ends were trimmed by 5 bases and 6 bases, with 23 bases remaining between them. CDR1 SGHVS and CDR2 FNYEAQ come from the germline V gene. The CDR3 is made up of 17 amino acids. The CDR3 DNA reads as TGTGCCAGCAGCCAAAACCGGGGTCAGGGCTTGAGTCAGCCCCAGCATTTT. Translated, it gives CASSQNRGQGLSQPQHF.

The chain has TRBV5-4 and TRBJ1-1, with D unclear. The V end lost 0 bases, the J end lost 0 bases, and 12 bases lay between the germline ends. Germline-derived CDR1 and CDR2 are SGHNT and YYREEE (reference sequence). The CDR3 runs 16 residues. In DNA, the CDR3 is TGTGCCAGCAGCTTGGGTTCAGCTTCCTTGAACACTGAAGCTTTCTTT. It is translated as CASSLGSASLNTEAFF.

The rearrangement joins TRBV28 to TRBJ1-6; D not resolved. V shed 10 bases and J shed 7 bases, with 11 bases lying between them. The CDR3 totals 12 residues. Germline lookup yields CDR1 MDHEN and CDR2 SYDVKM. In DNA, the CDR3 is TGTGCCACCCGAGTCGAGAATTCACCCCTCCACTTT. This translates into CATRVENSPLHF.

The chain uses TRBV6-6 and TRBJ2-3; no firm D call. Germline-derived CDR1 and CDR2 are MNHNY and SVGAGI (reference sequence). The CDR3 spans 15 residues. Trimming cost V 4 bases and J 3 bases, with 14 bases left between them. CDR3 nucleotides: TGTGCCAGCAGTTCTGGACGCGGCGTTACAGATACGCAGTATTTT. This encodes CASSSGRGVTDTQYF.

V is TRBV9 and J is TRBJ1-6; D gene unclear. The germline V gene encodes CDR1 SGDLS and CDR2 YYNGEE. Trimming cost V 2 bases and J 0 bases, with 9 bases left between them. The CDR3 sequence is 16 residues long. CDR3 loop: CASSVGSSSYNSPLHF. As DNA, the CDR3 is TGTGCCAGCAGCGTGGGAAGTAGCTCCTATAATTCACCCCTCCACTTT.